Sequencing of this T cell receptor beta chain was carried out in a study of blood T cell repertoires in COVID-19. Original analysis: How many nucleated cells were present was estimated from reference gene primer amplification. This table comes from immunoSEQ multiplex PCR, and its TCRdb copy is limited to in-frame clones, with some not included. For V, J and clone size, that table is used; D and trimming come from the DNA. The table has over 250,000 clones, roughly 90% seen once. The CDR3 consists of 15 residues. The V end lost 2 bases, the J end lost 0 bases, and 9 bases lay between the germline ends. Germline values: CDR1 SGHRS, CDR2 YFSETQ.

The material sequenced was peripheral blood. The chain has TRBV5-1 and TRBJ1-3; perhaps TRBD1 as D (5 bases). This TCR was recovered from a woman aged 25 to 45 with acute or convalescent COVID-19. The CDR3 bases are TGCGCCAGCAGCTTAACAGGCCCCTCTGGAAACACCATATATTTT. It translates to CASSLTGPSGNTIYF.